This entry lists 24 T cell receptor beta chains sequenced from one sample in a study of shared T cell receptors in the human thymus (dated by TCRdb to the early 2020s). Libraries were built with the immunoSEQ multiplex PCR assay. TCRdb took this table from immuneACCESS and kept in-frame rearrangements with V and J called. Such tables lack part of the clones; where checked against another copy, unresolved V genes explain under half of the gap, and the rest is unexplained. The table for this sample lists hundreds of thousands of clones; around nine tenths of them were counted only once. The ten largest clonotypes hold 0.0095% to 0.012% of the sample. These data also featured in a second study, about human thymus T cells.

Specimen: thymocytes. The receptor source for this set is a boy younger than two with a congenital heart defect. Donor details come from another sample of the same person, matched by shared clones.

A single count supports this clone. The chain's CDR3 is CAWSLGLGKAYEQYF. As DNA, the CDR3 is TGTGCCTGGAGTTTGGGCCTCGGTAAGGCCTACGAGCAGTACTTC. This chain uses TRBV30 with TRBJ2-7; D remains unclear. The CDR3 contains 15 residues. The germline CDR1 and CDR2 sequences are GTSNPN and SVGIG (reference sequence). Trimming took 2 bases from V and 2 from J, leaving 16 bases between them.

This chain joins TRBV5-1 and TRBJ1-2; D gene unclear. This CDR3 has 15 residues. V shed 2 bases and J shed 5 bases, with 16 bases lying between them. Germline V lookup: CDR1 SGHRS, CDR2 YFSETQ. The CDR3 DNA reads as TGCGCCAGCAGCTTCCCCCGTCAAGGGAGATATGGCTACACCTTC. This gives the protein CASSFPRQGRYGYTF.

The V call is TRBV28, the J call TRBJ2-3; 9 bases are a match to TRBD1. Germline assignment: CDR1 MDHEN and CDR2 SYDVKM. V dropped 6 bases and J dropped 1; count of bases not matched to a gene: 5. The CDR3 has 15 amino acids. This chain's CDR3 is CASSPTGGGTDTQYF. The CDR3 bases are TGTGCCAGCAGCCCCACAGGGGGCGGCACAGATACGCAGTATTTT.

The rearrangement uses TRBV29-1 and TRBJ1-3, with a tentative D call TRBD1 (5 bases). V was shortened by 7 bases and J by 0 bases, with 16 bases between the two germline ends. CDR3 size: 15 residues. Per the germline V gene, CDR1 is SQVTM and CDR2 is ANQGSEA. This CDR3 is CSAWTYRSSGNTIYF. The CDR3 region has the DNA TGCAGCGCCTGGACATACAGGAGCTCTGGAAACACCATATATTTT. Full variable domain (missing parts from reference TRBV29-1 and TRBJ1-3): SAVISQKPSRDICQRGTSLTIQCQVDSQVTMMFWYRQQPGQSLTLIATANQGSEATYESGFVIDKFPISRPNLTFSTLTVSNMSPEDSSIYLCSAWTYRSSGNTIYFGEGSWLTVV.

A remark on this clone: Different DNA sequences within this sample yield the same CDR3. The chain has TRBV14 and TRBJ2-7, with D perhaps TRBD1 (5 bases). This CDR3 is 14 amino acids long. The germline V and J ends were trimmed by 1 base and 3 bases, with 10 bases remaining between them. Germline loops: CDR1 SGHDN, CDR2 FVKESK. The CDR3 protein is CASSQGRGRYEQYF. CDR3 coding DNA: TGTGCCAGCAGCCAAGGAAGGGGTCGCTACGAGCAGTACTTC. The complete variable domain, with remaining parts taken from reference TRBV14 and TRBJ2-7, reads EAGVTQFPSHSVIEKGQTVTLRCDPISGHDNLYWYRRVMGKEIKFLLHFVKESKQDESGMPNNRFLAERTGGTYSTLKVQPAELEDSGVYFCASSQGRGRYEQYFGPGTRLTVT.

This clone was seen just once. This chain uses TRBV10-3 with TRBJ2-1; D not resolved. The CDR3 has 11 residues. Trimming shortened V by 9 bases and J by 8 bases, and 11 bases separated the two germline ends. Germline V gene data show CDR1 as ENHRY and CDR2 as SYGVKD. CDR3 sequence (DNA): TGTGCCATTCGCATTGCAGATGAGCAGTTCTTC. Translated: CAIRIADEQFF.

The chain carries TRBV5-6 and TRBJ2-1; 9 positions agree with TRBD1. The CDR3 consists of 16 residues. Germline CDR1 and CDR2: SGHDT and YYEEEE. V shed 4 bases and J 6 bases; nucleotides not matched to a gene: 11. The chain's CDR3 is CASSQLRDRDRNEQFF. The CDR3 coding sequence is TGTGCCAGCAGCCAACTCCGGGACAGGGATCGCAATGAGCAGTTCTTC.

The rearrangement joins TRBV27 to TRBJ2-7; D may be TRBD1 (6 bases). The V end was cut by 4 bases, the J end by 2 bases, with 15 bases between. Germline V gene data show CDR1 as MNHEY and CDR2 as SMNVEV (reference sequence). The CDR3 length is 15 residues. For the CDR3, the DNA is TGTGCCAGCAGTTCCAGGGGTGATCCGACCTACGAGCAGTACTTC. Translation: CASSSRGDPTYEQYF.

V gene TRBV27 combines with J gene TRBJ2-7; 8 positions agree with TRBD2. The CDR3 is 11 amino acids. The germline gives CDR1 MNHEY, CDR2 SMNVEV (reference sequence). J gave up 9 bases and V 5 bases, and 3 bases lay outside the gene matches. The CDR3 DNA reads as TGTGCCAGCAGTATAGCGGGAAGGCAGTACTTC. It translates to CASSIAGRQYF.

This clone has just a few counts. CDR3 region: CASSQEDRQGSGNTIYF. The CDR3 coding sequence is TGCGCCAGCAGCCAAGAAGATCGCCAGGGCTCTGGAAACACCATATATTTT. The chain combines TRBV4-1 with TRBJ1-3; a weak D match, TRBD1 (5 bases). Trimming removed 0 bases at V and 0 bases at J, with 12 bases between. This CDR3 has 17 residues. From germline, CDR1 is MGHRA and CDR2 YSYEKL.

This chain joins TRBV7-3 and TRBJ2-2; the D gene is possibly TRBD1 (6 bases). The CDR3 totals 13 residues. Germline-derived CDR1 and CDR2 are SGHTA and FQGTGA. The ends were cut back, 1 base at V and 8 bases at J, with 8 bases in the middle. The chain's CDR3 is CASSLRGGGELFF. The DNA for the CDR3 is TGTGCCAGCAGCTTAAGAGGGGGTGGGGAGCTGTTTTTT.

The chain links TRBV5-7 to TRBJ2-2, with 8 nucleotides matching TRBD2. TRBV5-7 is an ORF, with its function uncertain. The J segment lost 8 bases and the V segment lost 0 bases, leaving 15 bases of the junction unmatched. The CDR3 is 18 residues long. The CDR3 DNA reads as TGTGCCAGCAGCTTGGCGTGCCGGGAGGGCCTCAATTTGGGGGAGCTGTTTTTT. Protein: CASSLACREGLNLGELFF.

This chain uses TRBV4-2 with TRBJ1-2, with TRBD1 identical over 7 bases. Germline assignment: CDR1 LGHNA and CDR2 YNFKEQ. Trimming at V came to 6 bases and at J to 3 bases, leaving 4 bases not matched to a gene. The CDR3 covers 13 residues. This CDR3 reads CASRAGGDYGYTF. For the CDR3, the DNA is TGTGCCAGCAGAGCAGGGGGAGACTATGGCTACACCTTC.

The gene calls are TRBV7-8 and TRBJ2-1, with 14 bases that match TRBD2. J was trimmed by 8 bases and V by 1 base; bases with no gene match: 1. Germline loops: CDR1 SGHVS, CDR2 FQNEAQ. The CDR3 loop spans 15 amino acids. The CDR3 spells CASSLGLAGGDEQFF. DNA of the CDR3: TGTGCCAGCAGCTTAGGACTAGCGGGAGGGGATGAGCAGTTCTTC. Variable domain in full (rest from reference TRBV7-8 and TRBJ2-1): GAGVSQSPRYKVAKRGQDVALRCDPISGHVSLFWYQQALGQGPEFLTYFQNEAQLDKSGLPSDRFFAERPEGSVSTLKIQRTQQEDSAVYLCASSLGLAGGDEQFFGPGTRLTVL.

The V call is TRBV19, the J call TRBJ1-5; maybe TRBD1 (6 bases). Trimming removed 4 bases at V and 0 bases at J, with 16 bases between. The CDR3 has 17 residues. In germline, CDR1 is LNHDA, CDR2 SQIVND (reference sequence). This CDR3 reads CASSTRQVATSNQPQHF. The CDR3 region has the DNA TGTGCCAGTAGTACCCGACAGGTAGCGACTAGCAATCAGCCCCAGCATTTT.

The CDR3 protein is CASSTLWGDSNQPQHF. CDR3 bases: TGTGCCAGTAGTACTCTCTGGGGGGATAGCAATCAGCCCCAGCATTTT. The V call is TRBV19, the J call TRBJ1-5, with D tentatively TRBD1 (5 bases). V was cut by 4 bases and J by 0 bases, with 13 bases left in between. The CDR3 consists of 16 residues. Per germline, CDR1 LNHDA and CDR2 SQIVND (reference sequence).

The rearrangement uses TRBV29-1 and TRBJ2-3; D remains unclear. Trimming took 1 base from V and 2 from J, leaving 13 bases between them. This CDR3 region has 15 residues. Germline CDR1 reads SQVTM; CDR2 reads ANQGSEA. The CDR3 reads CSVEVNPGDTDTQYF. CDR3 sequence (DNA): TGCAGCGTTGAAGTAAACCCCGGAGACACAGATACGCAGTATTTT.

The rearrangement joins TRBV9 to TRBJ2-1; 8 bases match TRBD1. V shed 4 bases and J 9 bases; nucleotides not matched to a gene: 3. This CDR3 spans 12 amino acids. In germline, CDR1 is SGDLS, CDR2 YYNGEE. The CDR3 is CASSPGGIEQFF. The CDR3 DNA reads TGTGCCAGCAGCCCAGGGGGCATTGAGCAGTTCTTC.

The CDR3 nucleotides are TGTGCCATCAGTGAGTCCCGAGCACCTTTGAACACTGAAGCTTTCTTT. Its protein is CAISESRAPLNTEAFF. This rearrangement joins TRBV10-3 to TRBJ1-1; D is uncertain. The V gene lost 0 bases and the J gene lost 0 bases, with 11 bases spanning the gap. Germline CDR1 ENHRY, CDR2 SYGVKD. The CDR3 is 16 residues long.

This rearrangement joins TRBV2 to TRBJ2-5; 7 bases align to TRBD1. V lost 8 bases and J lost 0; bases outside the gene matches: 6. Germline V gene lookup returns CDR1 SNHLY and CDR2 FYNNEI. The CDR3 sequence is 14 residues long. CDR3 amino acids: CASEPTGNQETQYF. CDR3 nucleotides: TGTGCCAGCGAGCCGACAGGGAACCAAGAGACCCAGTACTTC.

The chain links TRBV10-3 to TRBJ2-7, with 12 bases matching TRBD2. J lost 5 bases, V lost 0 bases, and 5 bases had no gene match. Germline V gene lookup returns CDR1 ENHRY and CDR2 SYGVKD. This CDR3 spans 16 amino acids. CDR3 DNA: TGTGCCATCAGTGAGTCTGGGCTAGCGGGAGGGCACGAGCAGTACTTC. Protein sequence: CAISESGLAGGHEQYF.

This clone was observed once. The genes are TRBV6-5 and TRBJ2-1; the D gene is possibly TRBD1 (6 bases). V was trimmed by 6 bases and J by 3 bases, leaving 9 bases between them. Germline V CDR1 and CDR2: MNHEY, SVGAGI. This CDR3 spans 13 amino acids. CDR3 bases: TGTGCCAGCAGGACAGGAGTCTACAATGAGCAGTTCTTC. It translates to CASRTGVYNEQFF.

The chain joins TRBV5-8 to TRBJ1-5; D gene uncertain. This CDR3 is built from 16 residues. Trimming took off 0 bases at V and 0 bases at J, with 10 bases between the two ends. CDR1 and CDR2 from the germline V gene are SGHTS and YDEGEE. The CDR3 region has the DNA TGTGCCAGCAGCTTGGATCGTGTTTATAGCAATCAGCCCCAGCATTTT. It specifies CASSLDRVYSNQPQHF.

J is TRBJ2-3 and V is TRBV5-4, with TRBD2 identical over 7 bases. In germline, CDR1 is SGHNT, CDR2 YYREEE (reference sequence). The CDR3 contains 16 residues. V shed 3 bases and J 1 base; nucleotides not matched to a gene: 8. CDR3 residues: CASSWVSGGGTDTQYF. The CDR3 DNA reads as TGTGCCAGCAGCTGGGTGTCGGGGGGTGGCACAGATACGCAGTATTTT. The whole variable domain, filled in from reference TRBV5-4 and TRBJ2-3, reads ETGVTQSPTHLIKTRGQQVTLRCSSQSGHNTVSWYQQALGQGPQFIFQYYREEENGRGNFPPRFSGLQFPNYSSELNVNALELDDSALYLCASSWVSGGGTDTQYFGPGTRLTVL.